These T cell receptor beta chains were read from a single sample in a study of blood T cell repertoires in COVID-19. Libraries were prepared by immunoSEQ multiplex PCR; TCRdb keeps only in-frame clonotypes and omits some of them. The sample holds about 240,000 clones, approximately 83% seen once. The sample comprised peripheral blood. The origin of the receptors is a woman older than 75 with acute or convalescent COVID-19. CDR3s include the opening cysteine and the closing phenylalanine or tryptophan. The order of the fields is D gene, J gene, clone size, V gene, CDR3 DNA, CDR3 protein. D genes are given only for firm matches. Rows give clone size only sometimes, using once, few, many, or a class for an expanded clone.

>.|TRBJ1-5|.|TRBV27
TGTGCCAGCAGTTTAGACACCCAGCATTTT
CASSLDTQHF
>.|TRBJ1-5|.|TRBV15
TGTGCCACCAGCAGCGGACAGAATTGGGATAGCAATCAGCCCCAGCATTTT
CATSSGQNWDSNQPQHF
>TRBD1|TRBJ2-5|.|TRBV2
TGTGCCAGCAGGCGGGGACAGGGTGAGACCCAGTACTTC
CASRRGQGETQYF
>.|TRBJ1-3|.|TRBV29-1
TGCAGCGTTGGTCAGGGTACAGGAAACACCATATATTTT
CSVGQGTGNTIYF
>.|TRBJ2-3|.|TRBV3-1/TRBV3-2
TGTGCCAGCAGCCTCCGGGAAAGCTCCGCAGATACGCAGTATTTT
CASSLRESSADTQYF
>.|TRBJ1-1|few|TRBV28
TGTGCCACCGGGGGGTACACTGAAGCTTTCTTT
CATGGYTEAFF
>TRBD1|TRBJ1-6|.|TRBV5-8
TGTGCCAGCAGCCCCCGGACAGGGGAGAGGTCCTATAATTCACCCCTCCACTTT
CASSPRTGERSYNSPLHF
>.|TRBJ1-3|.|TRBV3-1/TRBV3-2
TGTGCCAGCAGCCAAGCTACGGGGGGGAGCTCTGGAAACACCATATATTTT
CASSQATGGSSGNTIYF
>TRBD2|TRBJ2-1|few|TRBV9
TGTGCCAGCAGCGAGGAACCCCAGGGACTAGTATCCGGCCGTGAGCAGTTCTTC
CASSEEPQGLVSGREQFF
>.|TRBJ2-3|.|TRBV3-1/TRBV3-2
TGTGCCAGCAGCCTTCGTATCTCCTCTACAGGCGGCACAGATACGCAGTATTTT
CASSLRISSTGGTDTQYF
>TRBD1|TRBJ2-1|.|TRBV19
TGTGCCAGTAGTATAGATTCGACAGGGGACGATTGGTCCAATGAGCAGTTCTTC
CASSIDSTGDDWSNEQFF
>.|TRBJ2-3|.|TRBV18
TGTGCCAGCTCACGACTGGGTGTAACAGATACGCAGTATTTT
CASSRLGVTDTQYF
>.|TRBJ1-4|.|TRBV12-5
TGTGCTAGTGGCATGGGGCGGCCCAATGAAAAACTGTTTTTT
CASGMGRPNEKLFF
>TRBD1|TRBJ2-7|.|TRBV5-6
TGTGCCAGCAGCTCCGGACAGGGGAGGGGCGAGCAGTACTTC
CASSSGQGRGEQYF
>TRBD1|TRBJ1-2|.|TRBV18
TGTGCCAGCTCAGATCGGACAGGGGATTATGGCTACACCTTC
CASSDRTGDYGYTF
>.|TRBJ1-1|.|TRBV2
TGTGCCAGCATCATAAAGGGGGTAAGAAACACTGAAGCTTTCTTT
CASIIKGVRNTEAFF
>.|TRBJ1-6|.|TRBV5-4
TGTGCCAGCAGCCTCAGACTACTGGATTCACCCCTCCACTTT
CASSLRLLDSPLHF
>.|TRBJ1-5|.|TRBV27
TGTGCCAGCAGACCAGCTGGCAGGAATCAGCCCCAGCATTTT
CASRPAGRNQPQHF
>TRBD1|TRBJ1-5|.|TRBV19
TGTGCCAGTAGTTGGACAGGGGAGGGCAATCAGCCCCAGCATTTT
CASSWTGEGNQPQHF
>.|TRBJ1-2|.|TRBV9
TGTGCCAGCAGCGCCGCCCCTGAGATAAGCTATGGCTACACCTTC
CASSAAPEISYGYTF
>TRBD1|TRBJ2-2|.|TRBV5-1
TGCGCCAGCAGCTTGACGGGACAGGGGAACACCGGGGAGCTGTTTTTT
CASSLTGQGNTGELFF
>TRBD1|TRBJ1-6|.|TRBV2
TGTGCCAGCAGGAGGGGACAGGGACAGGGGAATTCACCCCTCCACTTT
CASRRGQGQGNSPLHF
>.|TRBJ1-6|.|TRBV6-5
TGTGCCAGCAGGTACGGACAGAGCTCCTATAATTCACCCCTCCACTTT
CASRYGQSSYNSPLHF
>.|TRBJ1-2|.|TRBV30
TGTGCCAGGAGATTGCAGGGAAGGGATGGCTACACCTTC
CARRLQGRDGYTF
>TRBD2|TRBJ2-7|.|TRBV5-5
TGTGCCAGCAGCTTGGATCCTAGCGGGGGGAGGGAGCAGTACTTC
CASSLDPSGGREQYF
>TRBD1|TRBJ1-1|.|TRBV7-9
TGTGCCAGCAGCTGGACAGGGGAAAACGCTGAAGCTTTCTTT
CASSWTGENAEAFF
>TRBD1|TRBJ2-7|.|TRBV19
TGTGCCAGTAGACCGGGACAGGGGATACACGAGCAGTACTTC
CASRPGQGIHEQYF
>.|TRBJ2-2|.|TRBV27
TGTGCCAGCAGTTTAGGCGGTTACACCGGGGAGCTGTTTTTT
CASSLGGYTGELFF
>.|TRBJ1-2|.|TRBV5-4
TGTGCCAGCAGCTTGGAAAACAGTAACTATGGCTACACCTTC
CASSLENSNYGYTF
>TRBD1|TRBJ2-7|once|TRBV2
TGTGCCAGCAGTGACGGCAGGGGGAGCTCCTACGAGCAGTACTTC
CASSDGRGSSYEQYF
>.|TRBJ1-2|.|TRBV28
TGTGCCAGCCAGACAGACATTTATGGCTACACCTTC
CASQTDIYGYTF
>.|TRBJ1-1|.|TRBV28
TGTGCCAGCAGTCCCCCACGGGGGGCGAAAACTGAAGCTTTCTTT
CASSPPRGAKTEAFF
>TRBD2|TRBJ2-2|few|TRBV5-1
TGCGCCAGCAGCCTCGGGGGGGCCGGGACCGGGGAGCTGTTTTTT
CASSLGGAGTGELFF
>TRBD2|TRBJ2-2|.|TRBV7-9
TGTGCCAGCAGCCTACTAGCGGGGGCTTCGAACACCGGGGAGCTGTTTTTT
CASSLLAGASNTGELFF
>.|TRBJ2-2|.|TRBV19
TGTGCCAGTAGTTCACGGGTGAACACCGGGGAGCTGTTTTTT
CASSSRVNTGELFF